This T cell receptor (beta chain) was captured in a study of blood T cells in healthy people across ages (dated by TCRdb to the mid-2010s). Looking at the study overall: In model experiments, template switching captured about one uniquely barcoded TCR beta cDNA molecule for every two T cells. The donors were split into four age groups: young (average around 15 years), middle-aged (about 40), aged (roughly 65) and long-lived (82). Using deep sequencing normalized with unique cDNA molecular identifiers, the study measured how TCR beta repertoire diversity changes with age. For two donors (one aged 18 to 29 and one aged 80 or older), the study analyzed two additional independent replicas of 1 million unique cDNA reads from the same blood draw. What the study reported, not specific to this receptor: Because the CMV infection status of the donors was unknown, age-related changes in expanded clonotypes may potentially have been confounded. The percentage of naive T cells measured by flow cytometry correlated strongly with observed TCR beta diversity. Estimates of total diversity based on one million sequenced T cells were regarded as lower bounds and as underestimates. Since profiling was done on bulk unsorted PBMCs, naive and antigen-experienced compartments could not be conclusively compared. Observed TCR beta diversity per million T cells fell roughly linearly with age, and a significant reduction was already apparent by age around 44. The long-lived group showed more naive CD4+ T cells, fewer expanded clones and increased TCR diversity than the aged group, suggesting age selection.

The CDR3 contains 16 residues, cysteine and phenylalanine counted. CDR3 DNA only is kept here, 48 bases in frame from base 1. The germline V gene (reference sequence) gives CDR1 as SEHNR and CDR2 as FQNEAQ. This clonotype showed up just a few times. Its antigen specificity is not known. Compared with germline, one end of the junction differs, possibly owing to a read error. The roughly 39 donors, aged about 6 to 95 years, were systemically healthy Caucasian individuals from Russia. Each donor gave about 11 milliliters of peripheral blood, drawn into EDTA-treated Vacutainer tubes. Ficoll-Paque density-gradient centrifugation was used to isolate PBMCs, with at least 6 million per sample. Total RNA, at least 5 micrograms per sample, was extracted from PBMCs with Trizol reagent. The percentages of naive CD45RAhigh/CD27high T cells were determined by flow cytometry on a PBMC aliquot from every donor. Library method: 5' RACE. Instrument on record: Illumina HiSeq 2500. A second 7 to 11 cycle PCR used a sample-barcoded 5' primer and a J-beta primer mix. Each TCR beta cDNA molecule received a unique molecular identifier from a template-switch 5' adaptor carrying 12 random nucleotides. At least 2.5 million CDR3-containing paired-end reads were obtained from each sample. First-strand cDNA was synthesized from all RNA with the Mint cDNA synthesis kit, primed by a TRBC-specific oligonucleotide. After uracil-DNA glycosylase treatment, a first 18-cycle PCR used universal primers M1SS and BC2_uni_R on all cDNA. As for how the authors treated the data: Normalization of each sample was performed by random selection of 1 million high-quality reads, each carrying a distinct molecular identifier. Instead of being binned into consensus sequences, reads that shared molecular identifiers were thrown out. MiTCR, run with a Q25 quality threshold and the strictest error-elimination algorithm, handled CDR3 identification, clonotype clustering and error correction. Lower-bound total TCR beta diversity was estimated with a nonparametric unseen species model using Euler transformation. TCRdb trimmed the raw reads at Q25, called clones with MiXCR and kept productive beta chains. All rows with the same CDR3 protein become a single entry with the most common DNA and genes. Here the V and J calls rest on TCRdb's processing, not on the authors' analysis. Within this sample are about 510,000 distinct CDR3 sequences, with around 27% of them counted one time only. Approximately 3.7% of the sample comes from the top ten.

The same data also went into a second study, on T cells of mothers and their children. The second study, in turn, reports: Nine systemically healthy Caucasian individuals served as donors, namely three mothers together with their six children. cDNA synthesis used all of the extracted RNA, with 1.5 ug of RNA in each 15 ul reaction. In the second PCR, sample barcodes and 2-4 random nucleotides were introduced via the M1S primer. Over 8.5 million TCR beta CDR3 reads were obtained for each mother, and approximately 3 million reads were obtained for each child. Thymic selection shapes the output of TCR recombination in a similar way in related and unrelated pairs, and inherited differences have a minor effect. Normalized repertoire overlap was always found to be slightly, but never significantly, higher in related mother-child pairs than in unrelated mother-child pairs. With a sensitivity of approximately 100 clones per million clonotypes, no persistent microchimeric T cell clones were detected. In the study, deep NGS was used to compare the TCR beta repertoires of mothers and children, and features distinguishing related mother-child pairs from unrelated individuals were sought. Mothers averaged about 40 +/- 4 years of age and children averaged 11 +/- 4 years. After adapter ligation was performed with NEBNext reagents, the libraries were sequenced on an Illumina HiSeq 2000 with 100+100 nt paired-end reads. To prevent cross-contamination, the mother and child libraries were prepared one month apart and sequenced in separate runs. Between about 500,000 and 2,300,000 distinct TCR beta clonotypes were identified per donor. Naive TCR beta clonotypes were estimated from low-frequency clonotypes matched to each donor's FACS-determined naive share, without sorting.

This TCR derives from a boy aged 2-9 years in good health. The sequenced sample consisted of blood. The V gene is TRBV7-9 and the J gene is TRBJ2-5; 7 central nucleotides agree with TRBD1. The bases read TGTGCCAGCAGCCATACAGGGGCCGAGGCTCAAGGGACCCAGTACTTC. It specifies CASSHTGAEAQGTQYF.